The text below deals with one T cell receptor (beta chain). This CDR3 is built from 15 residues. In germline, CDR1 is SGHDT, CDR2 YYEEEE. TCRdb reprocessed the 5' RACE reads and keeps a single row for each CDR3 protein, giving no DNA. This sample contains fewer than 300,000 distinct CDR3 sequences. The data derive from a study of T cells expressing NK-cell markers. This clonotype was sampled from a woman aged 18-70 years in good health. The sample taken for sequencing was blood T cells: a sorted CD56 or NKG2C T cell subset, CD4+ or CD8+ T cells, or bulk PBMC T cells (not recorded which). The chain employs TRBV5-6 and TRBJ2-5; no DNA is available, so the TRBD1 call from TCRdb remains unchecked. CDR3 sequence: CASSTLRQGTETQYF. The variable domain in full, with the rest retrieved from reference TRBV5-6 and TRBJ2-5, is DAGVTQSPTHLIKTRGQQVTLRCSPKSGHDTVSWYQQALGQGPQFIFQYYEEEERQRGNFPDRFSGHQFPNYSSELNVNALLLGDSALYLCASSTLRQGTETQYFGPGTRLLVL.